This note documents a single TCR beta chain sequence. V was pared by 3 bases and J by 6 bases, with 17 bases between. This CDR3 spans 15 amino acids. In germline, CDR1 is LNHDA, CDR2 SQIVND (reference sequence). The sample comes from a study of blood T cell repertoires in COVID-19. Study-level information: Samples taken during acute and convalescent COVID-19 were collected in the United States, Italy and Spain. Nucleic acid was either cDNA or gDNA, and it came from T cells, B-cell-depleted T cells, or PBMCs.

Original analysis: Amplification of reference gene primers was used by the study to estimate nucleated cell counts. Clones were read by immunoSEQ multiplex PCR, and TCRdb kept only the in-frame ones, dropping some. V, J and clone size are taken as reported in that table, and D and trimming were inferred from the DNA itself. The table has some 210,000 clones, 90% to 95% seen once. Sequencing was carried out using peripheral blood. This TCR was recovered from a man aged 25 to 40 with acute or convalescent COVID-19. The J gene is TRBJ1-1, the V gene TRBV19, with no clear D. CDR3 in amino acids: CASSIGLPEAPEAFF. The CDR3 region has the DNA TGTGCCAGTAGTATCGGCCTCCCCGAGGCCCCTGAAGCTTTCTTT.